Below, one T cell receptor (beta chain) is given with its context. Its matching antigen is unknown. The PCR ran on 60 Vbeta and 13 Jbeta primers. The assay was immunoSEQ multiplex PCR, and TCRdb's table has in-frame clones only and misses some. The sample consists of 200,000 to 250,000 clones, approximately 84% of them appearing once. CDR1 and CDR2 from the germline V gene are MDHEN and SYDVKM. V lost 2 bases, J lost 1 base, and 18 bases lay in between. CDR3 size: 18 residues. The data derive from a study of cytomegalovirus exposure and HLA in healthy donors. Study conclusions and caveats: Associated with HLA alleles at 0.05 false discovery rate in a later analysis were about 17,000 TCR beta sequences. Later, TCR association rates were found to vary by HLA locus, highest for DRB1 and lowest for HLA-C.

The sequenced material came from PBMCs. The chain couples TRBV28 to TRBJ2-1, with a tentative D call TRBD2 (7 bases). This TCR was sampled from a middle-aged woman in good health and CMV-seronegative. This CDR3 reads CASSLTSWGGLSYNEQFF. CDR3 bases: TGTGCCAGCAGTTTAACCTCTTGGGGGGGCCTGTCCTACAATGAGCAGTTCTTC.